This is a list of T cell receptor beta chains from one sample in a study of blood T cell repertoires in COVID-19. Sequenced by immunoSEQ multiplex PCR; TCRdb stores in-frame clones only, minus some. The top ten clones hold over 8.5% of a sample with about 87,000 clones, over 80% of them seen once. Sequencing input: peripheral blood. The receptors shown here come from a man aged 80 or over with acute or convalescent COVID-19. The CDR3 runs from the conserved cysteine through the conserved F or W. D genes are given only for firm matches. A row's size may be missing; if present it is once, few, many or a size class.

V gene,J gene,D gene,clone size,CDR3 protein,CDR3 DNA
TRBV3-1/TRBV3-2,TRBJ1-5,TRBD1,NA,CASSRGTENQPQHF,TGTGCCAGCAGCCGAGGGACAGAGAATCAGCCCCAGCATTTT
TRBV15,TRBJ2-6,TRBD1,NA,CATKSGGSGANVLTF,TGTGCCACTAAGTCAGGGGGTTCTGGGGCCAACGTCCTGACTTTC
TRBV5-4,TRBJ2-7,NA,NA,CASSSSTERQYF,TGTGCCAGCAGCTCCTCGACAGAACGACAGTACTTC
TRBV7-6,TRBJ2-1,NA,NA,CASSQAGTTYNEQFF,TGTGCCAGCAGCCAGGCAGGCACAACGTACAATGAGCAGTTCTTC
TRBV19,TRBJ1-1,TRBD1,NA,CASSSRGVAGAEAFF,TGTGCCAGTAGTTCCAGGGGGGTCGCGGGCGCTGAAGCTTTCTTT
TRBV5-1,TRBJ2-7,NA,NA,CASSYDNTYEQYF,TGCGCCAGCAGCTACGACAACACCTACGAGCAGTACTTC
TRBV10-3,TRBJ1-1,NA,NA,CAIRQDTEAFF,TGTGCCATCAGACAGGACACTGAAGCTTTCTTT
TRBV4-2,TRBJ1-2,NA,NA,CASSREGQKTYGYTF,TGTGCCAGCAGCCGCGAAGGTCAGAAGACTTATGGCTACACCTTC
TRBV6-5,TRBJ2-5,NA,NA,CASTGHPETQYF,TGTGCCAGCACCGGACATCCAGAGACCCAGTACTTC
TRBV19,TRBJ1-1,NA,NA,CASSIDLTAEAFF,TGTGCCAGTAGTATAGATTTAACAGCTGAAGCTTTCTTT
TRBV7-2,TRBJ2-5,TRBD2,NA,CASRGLAGGPGETQYF,TGTGCCAGCAGAGGACTAGCGGGAGGGCCGGGAGAGACCCAGTACTTC
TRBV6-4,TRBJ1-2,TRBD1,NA,CASSDTADGQANYGYTF,TGTGCCAGCAGTGACACGGCAGACGGACAGGCGAACTATGGCTACACCTTC
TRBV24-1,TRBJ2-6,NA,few,CATSDRSSPGANVLTF,TGTGCCACCAGTGATCGATCGAGTCCTGGGGCCAACGTCCTGACTTTC
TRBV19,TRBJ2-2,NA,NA,CASSSVQGISGELFF,TGTGCCAGTAGCTCTGTCCAGGGAATCTCCGGGGAGCTGTTTTTT
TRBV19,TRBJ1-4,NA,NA,CATSDWATNEKLFF,TGTGCCACATCTGACTGGGCAACTAATGAAAAACTGTTTTTT
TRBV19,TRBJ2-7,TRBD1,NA,CASSNRQGNMEQYF,TGTGCCAGTAGTAATAGACAGGGGAATATGGAGCAGTACTTC
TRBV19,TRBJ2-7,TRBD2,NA,CASRGDSYEQYF,TGTGCCAGTCGGGGGGACTCCTACGAGCAGTACTTC
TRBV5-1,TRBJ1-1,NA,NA,CASSLAGSEAFF,TGCGCCAGCAGCTTGGCGGGTTCAGAAGCTTTCTTT
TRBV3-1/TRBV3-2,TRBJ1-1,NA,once,CASSQEVSLNTEAFF,TGTGCCAGCAGCCAAGAAGTCAGTCTGAACACTGAAGCTTTCTTT
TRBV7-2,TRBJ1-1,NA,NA,CASSLNLRTEAFF,TGTGCCAGCAGCTTAAATCTGCGAACTGAAGCTTTCTTT